A single sample is the source of the 30 T cell receptor beta chains below, sequenced in a study of CD8+ T cells in alopecia areata. Described treatment: oral pan-JAK inhibitor, 5-10 mg twice daily. TCR sequencing used cDNA made by reverse transcription of extracted RNA. Only in-frame clones appear in the TCRdb table, and some are missing; sequencing was by immunoSEQ multiplex PCR. The sample holds some 170,000 clones, about 53% seen once. The source was CD8+ T cells sorted from blood, collected at week 24, from a patient treated with tofacitinib. These receptors came from a human donor with alopecia areata.

The chain couples TRBV5-6 to TRBJ1-5; the D is unclear. Looked up from germline, CDR1 is SGHDT and CDR2 is YYEEEE. With 3 bases removed from V and 2 bases from J, the gap between germline ends came to 6 bases. The CDR3 spans 13 residues. In nucleotides, the CDR3 is TGTGCCAGCAGCTATCAAGGCAATCAGCCCCAGCATTTT. Amino acid sequence: CASSYQGNQPQHF.

The chain has TRBV7-9 and TRBJ2-3; D is ambiguous. Trimming pared 0 bases from V and 6 bases from J, leaving 13 bases between. Germline V gene sequence: CDR1 SEHNR, CDR2 FQNEAQ (reference sequence). This CDR3 has 15 amino acids. The DNA for the CDR3 is TGTGCCAGCAGCTTAGCCGGACCCAACGGGGATACGCAGTATTTT. As protein: CASSLAGPNGDTQYF.

The rearrangement uses TRBV7-9 and TRBJ1-1; D is ambiguous. The ends were cut back, 7 bases at V and 0 bases at J, with 3 bases in the middle. The V gene's germline CDR1 is SEHNR and CDR2 FQNEAQ (reference sequence). CDR3 length: 11 amino acids. CDR3 nucleotide sequence: TGTGCCAGCAAGGTGAACACTGAAGCTTTCTTT. Residues: CASKVNTEAFF.

This sequence joins TRBV19 and TRBJ2-5; D possibly matches TRBD1 or TRBD2 (5 bases each). Germline values: CDR1 LNHDA, CDR2 SQIVND (reference sequence). Trimming took off 5 bases at V and 2 bases at J, with 15 bases between the two ends. The CDR3 consists of 15 residues. CDR3 nucleotides: TGTGCCAGTAGTTTCGCCGGGACCCCTCAAGAGACCCAGTACTTC. Translating gives CASSFAGTPQETQYF.

In its sample, this clone was seen a few times. The chain carries TRBV13 and TRBJ2-7; maybe TRBD2 (5 bases). The germline gives CDR1 PRHDT, CDR2 FYEKMQ (reference sequence). V gave up 4 bases and J gave up 7 bases, with 8 bases separating them. This CDR3 contains 11 residues. CDR3 protein: CASSSTGEQYF. CDR3 DNA sequence: TGTGCCAGCAGCTCCACGGGGGAGCAGTACTTC. Using reference TRBV13 and TRBJ2-7 for the parts outside the CDR3, the full variable domain is AAGVIQSPRHLIKEKRETATLKCYPIPRHDTVYWYQQGPGQDPQFLISFYEKMQSDKGSIPDRFSAQQFSDYHSELNMSSLELGDSALYFCASSSTGEQYFGPGTRLTVT.

This CDR3 is CASSTRTNYGETQYF. CDR3 nucleotide sequence: TGCGCCAGCAGTACGAGGACGAACTACGGGGAGACCCAGTACTTC. This chain links TRBV10-2 with TRBJ2-5, with D hard to call. CDR1 and CDR2 from the germline V gene are WSHSY and SAAADI. The CDR3 has 15 amino acids. Trimming took off 5 bases at V and 5 bases at J, with 18 bases between the two ends.

The chain recombines TRBV30 with TRBJ1-5; TRBD1 agrees at 7 bases. From germline, CDR1 is GTSNPN and CDR2 SVGIG (reference sequence). With V trimmed by 0 bases and J by 7 bases, 3 bases remained unmatched. CDR3 size: 13 residues. The CDR3 DNA reads as TGTGCCTGGAGTGTAGACAGGGACCAGCCCCAGCATTTT. Protein product: CAWSVDRDQPQHF.

This clone was picked up a small number of times. The chain employs TRBV4-1 and TRBJ2-1, with TRBD1 as a possible D gene (6 bases). The CDR3 is made up of 15 amino acids. Trimming took 1 base from V and 10 from J, leaving 17 bases between them. Germline loops: CDR1 MGHRA, CDR2 YSYEKL. CDR3 coding DNA: TGCGCCAGCAGCCAAGCGATCTCTAAACAGGGCGAGCAGTTCTTC. As protein: CASSQAISKQGEQFF.

CDR3 sequence reads: CASSSSKRGGDEQFF. The CDR3 DNA sequence: TGTGCCAGCAGCTCTTCTAAGCGGGGGGGCGATGAGCAGTTCTTC. The chain couples TRBV7-9 to TRBJ2-1; 10 bases line up with TRBD2. This CDR3 has 15 amino acids. Germline V gene lookup returns CDR1 SEHNR and CDR2 FQNEAQ (reference sequence). With 4 bases clipped from V and 8 bases from J, the junction kept 8 bases outside the gene matches.

This clone came up once. V gene TRBV7-9 combines with J gene TRBJ2-5; D possibly corresponds to TRBD1 (5 bases). The CDR3 totals 15 residues. Germline V lookup: CDR1 SEHNR, CDR2 FQNEAQ (reference sequence). V was cut by 4 bases and J by 2 bases, with 14 bases left in between. CDR3: CASSSPDRHQETQYF. The CDR3 DNA reads as TGTGCCAGCAGCTCGCCCGACAGACATCAAGAGACCCAGTACTTC. Drawing the rest from reference TRBV7-9 and TRBJ2-5, the complete variable domain is DTGVSQNPRHKITKRGQNVTFRCDPISEHNRLYWYRQTLGQGPEFLTYFQNEAQLEKSRLLSDRFSAERPKGSFSTLEIQRTEQGDSAMYLCASSSPDRHQETQYFGPGTRLLVL.

Concerning this clone itself: This specimen includes other DNA sequences encoding the same CDR3. V gene TRBV4-3 combines with J gene TRBJ2-7; D not certain. V lost 0 bases to trimming and J lost 0 bases, with 9 bases between them. The CDR3 length is 15 residues. Germline lookup yields CDR1 LGHNA and CDR2 YSLEER. CDR3 in amino acids: CASSQDYGSSYEQYF. The CDR3 coding sequence is TGCGCCAGCAGCCAAGATTACGGCAGCTCCTACGAGCAGTACTTC.

The chain combines TRBV7-9 with TRBJ1-1; D not certain. Trimming stripped 1 base from V and 6 bases from J, with 12 bases between. Germline CDR1 and CDR2: SEHNR and FQNEAQ (reference sequence). This CDR3 spans 14 amino acids. The CDR3 loop reads CASSLVRTKAEAFF. Here the CDR3 DNA reads TGTGCCAGCAGCTTAGTTCGCACTAAAGCTGAAGCTTTCTTT.

The rearrangement uses TRBV5-6 and TRBJ1-2, with D maybe TRBD1 (6 bases). The V gene's germline CDR1 is SGHDT and CDR2 YYEEEE. Deletions cut 2 bases from V and 5 bases from J, with 22 bases between. This CDR3 spans 17 amino acids. CDR3 loop: CASSFYQLLDSRYGYTF. The CDR3 DNA sequence: TGTGCCAGCAGCTTCTATCAACTGTTGGACAGTCGATATGGCTACACCTTC.

The sample holds a few counts of this clone. The rearrangement links TRBV13 to TRBJ2-5; D tentatively fits TRBD1 or TRBD2 (5 bases each). The V end was cut by 6 bases, the J end by 7 bases, with 18 bases between. The CDR3 totals 14 residues. Germline CDR1 and CDR2: PRHDT and FYEKMQ (reference sequence). CDR3 in amino acids: CASRSRGPDGTQYF. In DNA form, the CDR3 reads TGTGCCAGCAGATCCCGGGGACCAGACGGGACCCAGTACTTC.

V usage is TRBV4-3 and J usage is TRBJ1-1; D call uncertain. Trimming took 0 bases from V and 3 from J, leaving 5 bases between them. Germline V gene data show CDR1 as LGHNA and CDR2 as YSLEER. The CDR3 has 13 residues. The DNA for the CDR3 is TGCGCCAGCAGCCAAGATCCGTACACTGAAGCTTTCTTT. Translation gives CASSQDPYTEAFF.

V and J are TRBV9 and TRBJ2-7; D not certain. The CDR3 sequence is 14 residues long. V was clipped by 0 bases and J by 1 base, with 8 bases between them. Looked up from germline, CDR1 is SGDLS and CDR2 is YYNGEE. The CDR3 region is CASSVGADSYEQYF. CDR3 nucleotide sequence: TGTGCCAGCAGCGTAGGGGCAGATTCCTACGAGCAGTACTTC.

The chain is built from TRBV4-3 and TRBJ1-1, with D uncertain. V lost 4 bases and J 7 bases, leaving 7 bases between the germline ends. The CDR3 extends over 11 amino acids. The germline V gene encodes CDR1 LGHNA and CDR2 YSLEER. As DNA, the CDR3 is TGCGCCAGCAGCCTGGGCCTTGAAGCTTTCTTT. Its protein product is CASSLGLEAFF.

This clone appeared a few times. The genes are TRBV4-3 and TRBJ2-5; 7 positions match TRBD1. The CDR3 contains 15 residues. Germline CDR1 LGHNA, CDR2 YSLEER. V gave up 1 base and J gave up 5 bases; unmatched junction bases: 7. Written as DNA, the CDR3 is TGCGCCAGCAGCCAAGTCCAAGGGGGCGCGGAGACCCAGTACTTC. Protein: CASSQVQGGAETQYF.

This clone appeared a few times. The chain combines TRBV13 with TRBJ2-2; TRBD2 matches at 10 bases. The CDR3 has 16 amino acids. The junction had 1 base not matched to a gene; V was cut back by 3 bases and J by 0 bases. The germline gives CDR1 PRHDT, CDR2 FYEKMQ (reference sequence). The CDR3 DNA is TGTGCCAGCAGCTTCCTAGCGGGGGCGAACACCGGGGAGCTGTTTTTT. Translating gives CASSFLAGANTGELFF. The full variable domain, its missing parts supplied by reference TRBV13 and TRBJ2-2, is AAGVIQSPRHLIKEKRETATLKCYPIPRHDTVYWYQQGPGQDPQFLISFYEKMQSDKGSIPDRFSAQQFSDYHSELNMSSLELGDSALYFCASSFLAGANTGELFFGEGSRLTVL.

The sample holds a few counts of this clone. Its ends do not fully match the called genes, so a read error is possible. The rearrangement uses TRBV11-2 and TRBJ2-7, with D perhaps matching TRBD1 (6 bases). This CDR3 contains 12 residues. Germline-derived CDR1 and CDR2 are SGHAT and FQNNGV. This CDR3 is CASSLDPTGRVF. The CDR3 DNA reads as TGTGCCAGCAGCTTAGATCCGACAGGTCGGGTTTTC. Supplemented by reference TRBV11-2 and TRBJ2-7, the full variable domain reads EAGVAQSPRYKIIEKRQSVAFWCNPISGHATLYWYQQILGQGPKLLIQFQNNGVVDDSQLPKDRFSAERLKGVDSTLKIQPAKLEDSAVYLCASSLDPTGRVFGPGTRLTVT.

V gene TRBV7-7 combines with J gene TRBJ2-7; TRBD2 matches 14 bases. The V and J ends lost 5 bases and 7 bases, in that order; junction bases with no gene match: 7. The CDR3 extends over 15 amino acids. From germline, CDR1 is SSHAT and CDR2 FNYEAQ (reference sequence). The CDR3 loop is CASSLGTSGGGEQYF. The DNA for the CDR3 is TGTGCCAGCAGCCTCGGGACTAGCGGGGGAGGTGAGCAGTACTTC.

J is TRBJ1-3 and V is TRBV23-1, with a tentative D call TRBD1 (6 bases). TRBV23-1 is placed among ORFs of uncertain function. The CDR3 sequence is 17 residues long. Trimming took off 9 bases at V and 1 base at J, with 22 bases between the two ends. The CDR3 reads CASTGPVVSVSGNTIYF. The CDR3 region has the DNA TGCGCCAGTACAGGGCCCGTAGTATCCGTTTCTGGAAACACCATATATTTT.

Notes on this clone: This CDR3 is also generated by other DNA sequences in the sample. The rearrangement joins TRBV4-3 to TRBJ2-7; TRBD1 is a possible D gene (6 bases). This CDR3 comprises 14 residues. V lost 3 bases and J lost 4, with 13 bases in between. Germline lookup yields CDR1 LGHNA and CDR2 YSLEER. CDR3 region: CASSQETGKYEQYF. The DNA for the CDR3 is TGCGCCAGCAGCCAGGAAACAGGGAAGTACGAGCAGTACTTC.

This chain links TRBV4-3 with TRBJ1-1; 7 bases match TRBD1. Germline CDR1 and CDR2: LGHNA and YSLEER. The CDR3 has 16 amino acids. V lost 0 bases to trimming and J lost 7 bases; unmatched junction nucleotides: 11. The CDR3 DNA sequence: TGCGCCAGCAGCCAAGACCCGACAGGGTCTCCCGGTGAAGCTTTCTTT. It specifies CASSQDPTGSPGEAFF.

To note about this clone: Other nucleotide sequences from this sample produce the same CDR3. This chain uses TRBV4-3 with TRBJ2-1; D possibly corresponds to TRBD2 (6 bases). Per the germline V gene, CDR1 is LGHNA and CDR2 is YSLEER. The CDR3 length is 13 residues. Deletions cut 3 bases from V and 7 bases from J, with 10 bases between. The CDR3 sequence: CASSQARGNEQFF. The CDR3 DNA is TGCGCCAGCAGCCAGGCCCGGGGGAATGAGCAGTTCTTC.

This clone has just a few counts. The J gene is TRBJ1-4, the V gene TRBV25-1; weak D call: TRBD1 (5 bases). Trimming removed 4 bases from V and 8 bases from J, with 11 bases in between. The germline V gene has CDR1 MGHDK and CDR2 SYGVNS. The CDR3 spans 13 residues. The CDR3 bases are TGTGCCAGCAGTGTTAATACAGGAGAAAAACTGTTTTTT. Translating it yields CASSVNTGEKLFF.

This clone came up a few times. The chain combines TRBV30 with TRBJ1-2, with a tentative D call TRBD1 (5 bases). Deletions cut 2 bases from V and 7 bases from J, with 11 bases between. The CDR3 is 12 residues long. CDR1 is GTSNPN, CDR2 SVGIG, per germline (reference sequence). CDR3 coding DNA: TGTGCCTGGAGTTGGGGGACGGCTGGCTACACCTTC. This encodes CAWSWGTAGYTF.

This chain joins TRBV6-5 and TRBJ1-2; D ambiguous. This CDR3 is built from 15 residues. V shed 6 bases and J shed 6 bases, with 20 bases lying between them. Germline CDR1 is MNHEY and CDR2 is SVGAGI. The CDR3 DNA is TGTGCCAGCAGACCCCTTCCCTGGACTAAGGATGGCTACACCTTC. Translating gives CASRPLPWTKDGYTF.

V is TRBV9 and J is TRBJ2-2; D gene unclear. V lost 0 bases, J lost 6 bases, and 9 bases lay in between. The CDR3 has 14 amino acids. Germline CDR1 reads SGDLS; CDR2 reads YYNGEE. CDR3 nucleotides: TGTGCCAGCAGCGTAGGCGGTGGGGCCGGGGAGCTGTTTTTT. This sequence encodes CASSVGGGAGELFF. Filled out from reference TRBV9 and TRBJ2-2, the complete variable domain reads DSGVTQTPKHLITATGQRVTLRCSPRSGDLSVYWYQQSLDQGLQFLIQYYNGEERAKGNILERFSAQQFPDLHSELNLSSLELGDSALYFCASSVGGGAGELFFGEGSRLTVL.

The CDR3: CASSGFGKSYGYTF. The CDR3 DNA sequence: TGTGCCAGCAGTGGATTCGGGAAGTCCTATGGCTACACCTTC. The chain recombines TRBV25-1 with TRBJ1-2, with unresolved D. Germline V CDR1 and CDR2: MGHDK, SYGVNS. The CDR3 totals 14 residues. V lost 4 bases to trimming and J lost 4 bases, with 13 bases between them.